The clone carrying this T cell receptor (beta chain) was counted between two and nine times. The V segment lost 1 base and the J segment 4 bases; nucleotides outside the gene matches: 12. Germline values: CDR1 SGHKS, CDR2 YYEKEE (reference sequence). The CDR3 spans 18 residues. This sample is part of a study of blood T cell repertoires in COVID-19. About the study: The origin of the acute and convalescent COVID-19 samples was the United States, Italy and Spain. T cells, B-cell-depleted T cells, or PBMCs provided the cDNA or gDNA that served as material.

Study processing details: Amplification with reference gene primers provided the estimates of nucleated cell counts. Sequencing was performed with immunoSEQ multiplex PCR; in TCRdb, only in-frame clones are kept and a portion is missing. Clone size and V and J calls were adopted from that table, with D and trimming inferred from the DNA. The sample consists of 30,000 to 35,000 clones, under 90% of them appearing once. The sequenced sample was peripheral blood. This sequence originates from a man in his fifties or sixties with acute or convalescent COVID-19. V is TRBV5-5 and J is TRBJ2-2; 8 nucleotides align to TRBD2. The CDR3 is CASSLTAGVVLGTGELFF. As DNA, the CDR3 is TGTGCCAGCAGCTTGACAGCGGGAGTCGTATTGGGCACCGGGGAGCTGTTTTTT. The variable domain in full, with the rest retrieved from reference TRBV5-5 and TRBJ2-2, is DAGVTQSPTHLIKTRGQQVTLRCSPISGHKSVSWYQQVLGQGPQFIFQYYEKEERGRGNFPDRFSARQFPNYSSELNVNALLLGDSALYLCASSLTAGVVLGTGELFFGEGSRLTVL.